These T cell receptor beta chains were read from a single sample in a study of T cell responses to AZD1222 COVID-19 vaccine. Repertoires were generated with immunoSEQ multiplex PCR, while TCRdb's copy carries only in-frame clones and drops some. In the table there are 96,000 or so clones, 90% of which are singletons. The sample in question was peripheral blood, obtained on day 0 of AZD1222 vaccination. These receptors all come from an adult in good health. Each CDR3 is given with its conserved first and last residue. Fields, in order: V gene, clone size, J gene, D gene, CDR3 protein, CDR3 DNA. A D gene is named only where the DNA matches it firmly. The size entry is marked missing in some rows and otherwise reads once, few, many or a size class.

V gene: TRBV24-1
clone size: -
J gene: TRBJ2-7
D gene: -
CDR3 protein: CATSDWAKPYEQYF
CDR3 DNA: TGTGCCACCAGTGATTGGGCAAAACCCTACGAGCAGTACTTC

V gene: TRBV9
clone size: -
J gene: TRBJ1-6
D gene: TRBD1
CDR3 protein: CASSETGDNSPLHF
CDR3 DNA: TGTGCCAGCAGCGAGACAGGGGACAATTCACCCCTCCACTTT

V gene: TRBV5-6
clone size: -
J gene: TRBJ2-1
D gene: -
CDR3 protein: CASIWARANEQFF
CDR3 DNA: TGTGCCAGCATCTGGGCCAGGGCCAATGAGCAGTTCTTC

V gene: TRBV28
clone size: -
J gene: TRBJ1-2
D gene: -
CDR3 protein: CASSQRGPTQPYTF
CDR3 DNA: TGTGCCAGCAGTCAACGGGGGCCTACCCAACCCTACACCTTC

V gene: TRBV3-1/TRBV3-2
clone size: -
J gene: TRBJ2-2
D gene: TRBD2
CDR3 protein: CASSPLAGGPGDGELFF
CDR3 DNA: TGTGCCAGCAGCCCCCTAGCGGGAGGGCCGGGCGACGGGGAGCTGTTTTTT

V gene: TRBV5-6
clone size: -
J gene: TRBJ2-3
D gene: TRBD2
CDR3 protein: CASSFLAGASTDTQYF
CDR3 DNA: TGTGCCAGCAGCTTCTTAGCGGGAGCCTCCACAGATACGCAGTATTTT

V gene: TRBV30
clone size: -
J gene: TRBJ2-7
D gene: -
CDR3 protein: CAWTPGHYVQQYF
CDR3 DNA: TGTGCCTGGACCCCTGGGCACTACGTACAGCAGTACTTC

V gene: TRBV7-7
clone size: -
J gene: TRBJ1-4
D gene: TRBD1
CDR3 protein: CASSSGTGSNEKLFF
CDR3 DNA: TGTGCTAGCAGCTCTGGGACAGGGAGTAATGAAAAACTGTTTTTT

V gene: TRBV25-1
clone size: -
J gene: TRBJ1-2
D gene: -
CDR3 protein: CASSESGVTYGYTF
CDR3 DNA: TGTGCCAGCAGTGAATCAGGGGTGACTTATGGCTACACCTTC

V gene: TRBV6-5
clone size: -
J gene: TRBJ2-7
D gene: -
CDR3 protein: CASIQSGDSAYEQYF
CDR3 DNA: TGTGCCAGCATCCAAAGCGGGGACAGCGCCTACGAGCAGTACTTC

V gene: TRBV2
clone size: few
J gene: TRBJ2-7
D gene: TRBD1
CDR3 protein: CASRRSSGGYSYEQYF
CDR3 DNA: TGTGCCAGCAGAAGATCCTCAGGGGGTTACTCCTACGAGCAGTACTTC

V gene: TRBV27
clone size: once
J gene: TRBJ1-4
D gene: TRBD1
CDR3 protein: CASSPRDRDEKLFF
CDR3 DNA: TGTGCCAGCAGTCCCCGGGACAGGGATGAAAAACTGTTTTTT

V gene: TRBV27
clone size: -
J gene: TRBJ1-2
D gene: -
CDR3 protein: CASSPLNRDVNGYTF
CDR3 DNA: TGTGCCAGCAGCCCCCTAAACAGGGACGTTAATGGCTACACCTTC

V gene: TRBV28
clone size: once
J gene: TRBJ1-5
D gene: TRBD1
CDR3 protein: CASSLGGGGVSNQPQHF
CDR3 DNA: TGTGCCAGCAGTTTAGGAGGAGGGGGCGTAAGCAATCAGCCCCAGCATTTT

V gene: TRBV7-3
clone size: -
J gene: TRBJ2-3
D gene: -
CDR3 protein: CASSLGTDTQYF
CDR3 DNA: TGTGCCAGCAGTCTGGGAACAGATACGCAGTATTTT

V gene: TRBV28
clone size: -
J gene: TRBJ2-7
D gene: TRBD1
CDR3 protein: CASSFLGQGPYEQYF
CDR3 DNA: TGTGCCAGCAGTTTTCTAGGACAGGGCCCTTACGAGCAGTACTTC

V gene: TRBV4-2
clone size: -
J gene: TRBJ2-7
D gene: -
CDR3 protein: CASSLRTGASYEQYF
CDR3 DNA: TGTGCCAGCAGCCTCCGGACCGGGGCATCCTACGAGCAGTACTTC

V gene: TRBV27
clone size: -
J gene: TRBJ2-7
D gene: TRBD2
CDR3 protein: CASRPGTSSYEQYF
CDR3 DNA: TGTGCCAGCAGGCCCGGGACTAGCTCCTACGAGCAGTACTTC

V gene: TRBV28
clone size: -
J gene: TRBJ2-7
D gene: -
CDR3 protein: CASSAGTLNYEQYF
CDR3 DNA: TGTGCCAGCAGTGCTGGGACTCTAAACTACGAGCAGTACTTC

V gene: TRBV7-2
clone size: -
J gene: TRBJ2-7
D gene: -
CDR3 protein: CASSSRTETKYEQYF
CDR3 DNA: TGTGCCAGCAGCTCCCGGACAGAAACGAAATACGAGCAGTACTTC

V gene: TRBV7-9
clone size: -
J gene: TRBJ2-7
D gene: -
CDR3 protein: CASSLQGIYEQYF
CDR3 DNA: TGTGCCAGCAGTCTACAGGGTATATACGAGCAGTACTTC

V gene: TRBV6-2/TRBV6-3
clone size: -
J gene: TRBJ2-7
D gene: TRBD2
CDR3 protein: CASSYLLRPGLAVSYEQYF
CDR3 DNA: TGTGCCAGCAGTTACCTCCTCCGCCCGGGACTAGCGGTCTCCTACGAGCAGTACTTC

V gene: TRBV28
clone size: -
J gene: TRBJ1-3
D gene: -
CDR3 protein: CASRGSPSGNTIYF
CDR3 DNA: TGTGCCAGCAGGGGTTCCCCCTCTGGAAACACCATATATTTT

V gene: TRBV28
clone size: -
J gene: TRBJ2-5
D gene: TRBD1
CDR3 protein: CASSSPPGQKLQETQYF
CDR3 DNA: TGTGCCAGCAGTAGTCCTCCGGGACAGAAGTTACAAGAGACCCAGTACTTC

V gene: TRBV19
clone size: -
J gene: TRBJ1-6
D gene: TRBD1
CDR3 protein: CASTRDRASYNSPLHF
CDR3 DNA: TGTGCCAGTACTCGGGACAGGGCCTCCTATAATTCACCCCTCCACTTT

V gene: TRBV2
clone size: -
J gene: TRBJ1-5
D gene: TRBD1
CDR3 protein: CASSETGGSNQPQHF
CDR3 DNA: TGTGCCAGCAGCGAAACAGGGGGAAGCAATCAGCCCCAGCATTTT

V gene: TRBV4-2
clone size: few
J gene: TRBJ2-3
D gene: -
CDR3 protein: CASSQGRRADFSDTQYF
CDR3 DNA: TGTGCCAGCAGCCAAGGGAGAAGGGCCGACTTTTCGGATACGCAGTATTTT

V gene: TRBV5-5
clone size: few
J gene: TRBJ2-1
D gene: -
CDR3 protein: CASTLRVGEQFF
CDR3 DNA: TGTGCCAGCACCCTTAGAGTCGGTGAGCAGTTCTTC

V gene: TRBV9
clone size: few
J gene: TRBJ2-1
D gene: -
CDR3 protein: CASSADSPTGEQFF
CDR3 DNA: TGTGCCAGCAGCGCCGATAGCCCGACGGGTGAGCAGTTCTTC